This T cell receptor (beta chain) came from a study of blood T cells in healthy people across ages. Study-level findings and limits: Among T cells, TCR beta diversity per million cells dropped roughly linearly as age rose. There were more naive CD4+ cells and higher diversity in long-lived donors than in aged donors.

For the second PCR, which ran for 7 to 11 cycles, a sample-barcoded 5' primer and a J-beta primer mix were used. MiXCR, run by TCRdb on the 5' RACE reads, gives a single entry per CDR3 protein. Among nearly 800,000 distinct CDR3 sequences listed, around three fifths were seen once. In this sample, this clonotype turned up a few times. Its antigen is not identified. The CDR3 loop spans 15 amino acids. The V and J ends lost 4 bases and 2 bases respectively, with 14 bases between them. Germline V gene sequence: CDR1 MNHEY, CDR2 SVGAGI. The clonotype was recovered from a man aged 35 to 55 in good health. The sequenced sample consisted of blood. The rearrangement links TRBV6-5 to TRBJ2-5, with TRBD2 as a possible D gene (5 bases). The CDR3 spells CASSWILGSQETQYF. The CDR3 DNA reads TGTGCCAGCAGTTGGATACTAGGAAGTCAAGAGACCCAGTACTTC.